This T cell receptor beta chain was profiled in a study of blood T cells in healthy people across ages. Study in general: Every two T cells gave about one barcoded beta molecule via template switching.

Germline assignment: CDR1 SGHAT and CDR2 FQNNGV. J was trimmed by 1 base and V by 2 bases; bases with no gene match: 12. This CDR3 region has 18 residues. Using a J-beta primer mix together with a sample-barcoded 5' primer, a second PCR was run for about 7 to 12 cycles. Via MiXCR, TCRdb re-called the 5' RACE reads, giving one row per CDR3 protein. The table includes 630,000 or so distinct CDR3 sequences, approximately 31% detected once. Peripheral blood from each donor was collected in a volume of 8 to 10 milliliters. Samples each had at least 6 micrograms of total RNA extracted. This clonotype came up many times.

V and J are TRBV11-2 and TRBJ2-5, with 8 positions matching TRBD2. The sequencing sample was made of blood. The source of this sequence is a woman older than 75 in good health. The CDR3 spells CASSLRVGAGALQETQYF. The CDR3 DNA reads as TGTGCCAGCAGCTTAAGGGTTGGAGCGGGGGCTCTCCAAGAGACCCAGTACTTC.